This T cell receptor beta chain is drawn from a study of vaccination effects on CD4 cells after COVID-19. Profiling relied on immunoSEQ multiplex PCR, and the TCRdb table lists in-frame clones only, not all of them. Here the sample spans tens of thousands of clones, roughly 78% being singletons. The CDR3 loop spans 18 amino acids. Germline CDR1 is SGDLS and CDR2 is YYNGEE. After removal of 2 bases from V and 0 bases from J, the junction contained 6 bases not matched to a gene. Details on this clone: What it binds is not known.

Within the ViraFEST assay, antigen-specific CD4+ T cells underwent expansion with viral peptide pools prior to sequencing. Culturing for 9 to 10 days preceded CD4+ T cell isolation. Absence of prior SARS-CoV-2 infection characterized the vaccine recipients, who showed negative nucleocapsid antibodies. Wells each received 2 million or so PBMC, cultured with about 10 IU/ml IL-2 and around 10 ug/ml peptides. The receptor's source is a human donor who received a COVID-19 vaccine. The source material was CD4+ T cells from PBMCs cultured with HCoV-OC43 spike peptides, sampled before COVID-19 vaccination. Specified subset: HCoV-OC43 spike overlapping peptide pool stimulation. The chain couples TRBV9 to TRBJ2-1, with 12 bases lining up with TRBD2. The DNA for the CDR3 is TGTGCCAGCAGCGTCCTAGGACTAGCGGGGAGCTCCTACAATGAGCAGTTCTTC. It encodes CASSVLGLAGSSYNEQFF.